One sample yielded the 21 T cell receptor beta chains listed below, sequenced in a study of T cell changes during pregnancy in multiple sclerosis. Sequencing used immunoSEQ multiplex PCR; TCRdb keeps in-frame clones, though not all of them. The sample records almost 65,000 clones, 92% being singletons. The source material was peripheral blood, sampled in the first trimester of pregnancy. These receptors originate from a female donor with multiple sclerosis, enrolled in a pregnancy study.

The genes are TRBV27 and TRBJ2-7, with TRBD2 matching over 7 bases. Unmatched junction bases numbered 5, after V lost 2 bases and J lost 1 base. Germline CDR1 is MNHEY and CDR2 is SMNVEV (reference sequence). This CDR3 is built from 15 residues. The CDR3 here is CASSLAGVGSYEQYF. CDR3 DNA: TGTGCCAGCAGTTTAGCGGGAGTCGGGTCCTACGAGCAGTACTTC.

The chain uses TRBV7-3 and TRBJ2-3, with TRBD1 as a possible D gene (5 bases). Germline CDR1 reads SGHTA; CDR2 reads FQGTGA. This CDR3 is 17 amino acids long. Between the trimmed V and J ends, which lost 5 bases and 0 bases, there was a span of 18 bases. The CDR3 sequence is CASSPQSSRTSTDTQYF. In nucleotides, the CDR3 is TGTGCCAGCAGCCCACAGTCTTCGCGGACAAGCACAGATACGCAGTATTTT.

The V call is TRBV4-2, the J call TRBJ2-7, with 8 bases fitting TRBD2. V shed 0 bases and J 2 bases; nucleotides not matched to a gene: 9. Germline V CDR1 and CDR2: LGHNA, YNFKEQ. The CDR3 totals 17 residues. Here the CDR3 DNA reads TGTGCCAGCAGCCAAGAGGGCGGGCTAGCGGGTACCTACGAGCAGTACTTC. Translated, it gives CASSQEGGLAGTYEQYF.

The genes are TRBV7-2 and TRBJ1-2, with D perhaps matching TRBD1 (6 bases). The length of the CDR3 is 13 residues. V was trimmed by 1 base and J by 4 bases, leaving 7 bases between them. CDR1 SGHTA and CDR2 FQGNSA come from the germline V gene. CDR3 nucleotides: TGTGCCAGCAGCTTAGACAGGGCCTATGGCTACACCTTC. Translation gives CASSLDRAYGYTF.

Here the CDR3 DNA reads TGTGCCAGCAGCCCGAGGACAGGGGGCTTGGTAGGAAGTACTGAAGCTTTCTTT. Its translation: CASSPRTGGLVGSTEAFF. The chain is built from TRBV5-4 and TRBJ1-1; TRBD1 matches 11 bases. CDR3 length: 18 amino acids. J was trimmed by 5 bases and V by 4 bases; bases with no gene match: 16. Per germline, CDR1 SGHNT and CDR2 YYREEE (reference sequence). Complete variable domain (other parts from reference TRBV5-4 and TRBJ1-1): ETGVTQSPTHLIKTRGQQVTLRCSSQSGHNTVSWYQQALGQGPQFIFQYYREEENGRGNFPPRFSGLQFPNYSSELNVNALELDDSALYLCASSPRTGGLVGSTEAFFGQGTRLTVV.

J is TRBJ2-2 and V is TRBV29-1; TRBD2 aligns across 8 bases. V was clipped by 5 bases and J by 5 bases; unmatched bases: 1. CDR1 and CDR2 from the germline V gene are SQVTM and ANQGSEA. The CDR3 totals 12 residues. This chain's CDR3 is CSVPSGTGELFF. DNA of the CDR3: TGCAGCGTTCCTAGCGGGACCGGGGAGCTGTTTTTT.

This rearrangement joins TRBV27 to TRBJ2-6; D gene ambiguous. V lost 6 bases and J 1 base, leaving 10 bases between the germline ends. The CDR3 loop spans 15 amino acids. Per germline, CDR1 MNHEY and CDR2 SMNVEV (reference sequence). CDR3 in amino acids: CASSKQLSGANVLTF. The CDR3 DNA reads TGTGCCAGCAGCAAACAGCTATCTGGGGCCAACGTCCTGACTTTC.

The chain uses TRBV6-5 and TRBJ2-1; possibly TRBD1 for D (6 bases). V gave up 5 bases and J gave up 3 bases, with 14 bases separating them. CDR3 length: 15 residues. Germline CDR1 is MNHEY and CDR2 is SVGAGI. The chain's CDR3 is CASSPRGSLYNEQFF. CDR3 nucleotides: TGTGCCAGCAGTCCCAGGGGTTCTCTCTACAATGAGCAGTTCTTC.

The rearrangement joins TRBV5-1 to TRBJ2-7; a weak D match, TRBD2 (5 bases). Germline V CDR1 and CDR2: SGHRS, YFSETQ. V was shortened by 0 bases and J by 2 bases, with 12 bases between the two germline ends. This CDR3 comprises 15 residues. CDR3 sequence: CASSLGVGVTYEQYF. The CDR3 DNA is TGCGCCAGCAGCTTGGGGGTCGGGGTTACCTACGAGCAGTACTTC. The whole variable domain, remainder taken from reference TRBV5-1 and TRBJ2-7, is KAGVTQTPRYLIKTRGQQVTLSCSPISGHRSVSWYQQTPGQGLQFLFEYFSETQRNKGNFPGRFSGRQFSNSRSEMNVSTLELGDSALYLCASSLGVGVTYEQYFGPGTRLTVT.

This chain uses TRBV7-2 with TRBJ2-3; perhaps TRBD2 as D (5 bases). The V and J ends lost 0 bases and 3 bases respectively, with 10 bases between them. CDR3 size: 15 residues. The germline V gene encodes CDR1 SGHTA and CDR2 FQGNSA. The CDR3 protein is CASSLARGPTDTQYF. CDR3 in DNA: TGTGCCAGCAGCTTAGCCCGAGGGCCGACAGATACGCAGTATTTT. Supplemented by reference TRBV7-2 and TRBJ2-3, the full variable domain reads GAGVSQSPSNKVTEKGKDVELRCDPISGHTALYWYRQSLGQGLEFLIYFQGNSAPDKSGLPSDRFSAERTGGSVSTLTIQRTQQEDSAVYLCASSLARGPTDTQYFGPGTRLTVL.

By sample share, this clone is medium-sized (0.01 to 0.1%). This chain connects TRBV19 to TRBJ2-7, with D perhaps TRBD1 (5 bases). This CDR3 is built from 16 residues. Germline V gene sequence: CDR1 LNHDA, CDR2 SQIVND (reference sequence). Trimming left V 5 bases short and J 0 bases short, with 17 bases between. DNA of the CDR3: TGTGCCAGTAGTCGGTTTGAAGGAGACAGCTCCTACGAGCAGTACTTC. It yields the protein CASSRFEGDSSYEQYF.

The J gene is TRBJ1-1, the V gene TRBV25-1, with TRBD1 as a possible D gene (5 bases). The CDR3 totals 13 residues. V gave up 3 bases and J gave up 3 bases, with 8 bases separating them. Germline V CDR1 and CDR2: MGHDK, SYGVNS. In DNA form, the CDR3 reads TGTGCCAGCAGTGAGTTAGGGGACACTGAAGCTTTCTTT. Residues: CASSELGDTEAFF.

This sequence joins TRBV2 and TRBJ1-2, with D possibly being TRBD1 (5 bases). Germline V lookup: CDR1 SNHLY, CDR2 FYNNEI. CDR3 length equals 14 residues. The ends were cut back, 3 bases at V and 6 bases at J, with 14 bases in the middle. CDR3 bases: TGTGCCAGCAGTGAGGGGACTCTCCTTAATGGCTACACCTTC. As protein: CASSEGTLLNGYTF.

As DNA, the CDR3 is TGTGCCAGTAGTATGATTATCATGGGAGGGCCGAACACTGAAGCTTTCTTT. Amino acid sequence: CASSMIIMGGPNTEAFF. The chain combines TRBV19 with TRBJ1-1; D uncertain. Between the trimmed V and J ends, which lost 3 bases and 1 base, there was a span of 18 bases. Looked up from germline, CDR1 is LNHDA and CDR2 is SQIVND (reference sequence). The CDR3 runs to 17 residues.

This clone came up once. The V gene is TRBV2, the J gene TRBJ2-1; D might be TRBD1 (7 bases). This CDR3 has 13 amino acids. Germline CDR1 and CDR2: SNHLY and FYNNEI. The germline V and J ends were trimmed by 3 bases and 5 bases, with 8 bases remaining between them. The CDR3: CASSDRGDNEQFF. The DNA for the CDR3 is TGTGCCAGCAGTGACAGGGGGGACAATGAGCAGTTCTTC.

This sequence joins TRBV9 and TRBJ2-1; TRBD2 matches at 16 bases. V shed 3 bases, J shed 7 bases, and the junction held 10 bases outside the gene matches. This CDR3 region has 18 residues. Germline CDR1 SGDLS, CDR2 YYNGEE. The chain's CDR3 is CASSGTGTSGRAGNEQFF. CDR3 nucleotide sequence: TGTGCCAGCAGCGGAACCGGGACTAGCGGGAGGGCCGGAAATGAGCAGTTCTTC.

The chain joins TRBV6-5 to TRBJ2-7; TRBD2 matches 7 bases. V dropped 6 bases and J dropped 3; count of bases not matched to a gene: 11. Germline CDR1 and CDR2: MNHEY and SVGAGI. The CDR3 covers 15 residues. The CDR3 loop is CASSPSGNQNYEQYF. The CDR3 coding sequence is TGTGCCAGCAGCCCTAGCGGTAACCAGAACTACGAGCAGTACTTC.

The chain links TRBV11-3 to TRBJ2-3; 10 positions agree with TRBD2. Losses at the gene ends were 6 bases for V and 6 bases for J; bases not matched to a gene: 9. CDR1 SGHNT and CDR2 YENEEA come from the germline V gene. The CDR3 contains 15 residues. The CDR3 is CASSQSGRAEDTQYF. The CDR3 DNA is TGTGCCAGCAGTCAAAGCGGGAGGGCTGAGGATACGCAGTATTTT.

The V gene is TRBV7-6, the J gene TRBJ2-7; 13 positions match TRBD2. The V gene's germline CDR1 is SGHVS and CDR2 FNYEAQ. The CDR3 is 15 amino acids. Losses at the gene ends were 10 bases for V and 3 bases for J; bases not matched to a gene: 9. CDR3 amino acids: CATALGTSGDYEQYF. CDR3 bases: TGTGCCACCGCTCTCGGGACTAGCGGGGACTACGAGCAGTACTTC.

The V and J genes are TRBV19 and TRBJ2-1; TRBD2 matches at 10 bases. The germline V gene has CDR1 LNHDA and CDR2 SQIVND (reference sequence). The V and J ends lost 5 bases and 9 bases, in that order; junction bases with no gene match: 1. This CDR3 is 12 amino acids long. CDR3 in DNA: TGTGCCAGTAGTGTAGCGGGAGGTGAGCAGTTCTTC. This gives the protein CASSVAGGEQFF.

The genes are TRBV6-5 and TRBJ2-7; possible D gene TRBD1, 6 bases. The V gene's germline CDR1 is MNHEY and CDR2 SVGAGI. The CDR3 spans 11 residues. Trimming took off 2 bases at V and 12 bases at J, with 11 bases between the two ends. CDR3 sequence: CASSYGGARYF. DNA of the CDR3: TGTGCCAGCAGTTACGGGGGCGCCCGGTACTTC.